This T cell receptor (beta chain) is drawn from a study of cytomegalovirus exposure and HLA in healthy donors. On the study more broadly: The same platform as the roughly 700 first-cohort repertoires was used for the roughly 130 validation repertoires, a later analysis reported. Whole-study results and caveats: First-cohort TCR clusters tended to co-occur in the 95 to 150 validation repertoires, a later analysis found.

Here immunoSEQ multiplex PCR was the method, and the copy in TCRdb shows in-frame clones only, minus some. Among tens of thousands of clones, more than 75% were seen once, and the ten largest hold 2.1%. CDR3 length: 13 amino acids. V shed 3 bases and J shed 1 base, with 5 bases lying between them. Germline values: CDR1 MGHDK, CDR2 SYGVNS. Separate from the approximately 600-subject first cohort was the approximately 120-subject validation cohort, to which the donors belonged. For this clone: The antigen remains undetermined.

This receptor was taken from a man younger than 40 in good health and CMV-seronegative. Source material: PBMCs. The rearrangement uses TRBV25-1 and TRBJ2-3; D call uncertain. The DNA for the CDR3 is TGTGCCAGCAGTGAGAGCGGCACAGATACGCAGTATTTT. This gives the protein CASSESGTDTQYF.